One and the same sample provided the 32 T cell receptor beta chains below, sequenced in a study of T cell repertoires in cytomegalovirus infection. TCRdb re-called the reads with MiXCR, one entry per CDR3 protein. The data contain roughly 320,000 distinct CDR3 sequences, approximately 8.9% of them singletons. The specimen was PBMCs. The receptors here all came from a human donor in good health (CMV status not recorded). Some clones in this sample may be carry-over from other donors' samples.

This clonotype was picked up many times. The genes are TRBV12-3 or TRBV12-4 and TRBJ2-5; TRBD1 matches at 9 bases. The CDR3 runs 17 residues. The ends lost 6 bases at V and 5 bases at J; junction bases unmatched: 16. CDR3 sequence: CASRKTGTGILGETQYF. In nucleotides, the CDR3 is TGTGCCAGCAGGAAGACCGGGACAGGGATCCTAGGGGAGACCCAGTACTTC.

The chain combines TRBV20-1 with TRBJ2-7, with D perhaps matching TRBD1 (6 bases). The CDR3 extends over 17 amino acids. Trimming took off 0 bases at V and 0 bases at J, with 18 bases between the two ends. Looked up from germline, CDR1 is DFQATT and CDR2 is SNEGSKA (reference sequence). Here the CDR3 DNA reads TGCAGTGCTAGAGAAGAGGGAACAGGGATCTACTCCTACGAGCAGTACTTC. It yields the protein CSAREEGTGIYSYEQYF.

A note on this clonotype: A read error may be the cause here, since a much bigger clone is one base away. V is TRBV5-4 and J is TRBJ2-5; 9 bases are a match to TRBD1. In germline, CDR1 is SGHNT, CDR2 YYREEE (reference sequence). The CDR3 is 15 residues long. CDR3: CASSFPQGAGETQNF. CDR3 bases: TGTGCCAGCAGCTTTCCACAGGGGGCGGGAGAGACCCAGAACTTC.

This clonotype has ten or more counts. V and J are TRBV18 and TRBJ2-1; TRBD1 matches at 12 bases. The CDR3 covers 14 residues. Germline V lookup: CDR1 KGHSH, CDR2 LQKENI. V trimming: 3 bases; J trimming: 9 bases; junction bases outside the gene matches: 3. The CDR3 here is CASSPGQGAREQFF. In DNA, the CDR3 is TGTGCCAGCTCACCGGGACAGGGGGCTCGTGAGCAGTTCTTC.

This clonotype was counted ten times or more. The V and J genes are TRBV6-5 and TRBJ1-4; 11 bases agree with TRBD1. The CDR3 covers 16 residues. The V segment lost 6 bases and the J segment 7 bases; nucleotides outside the gene matches: 10. Germline CDR1 reads MNHEY; CDR2 reads SVGAGI. The CDR3 is CASSPGDRGSIEKLFF. The CDR3 region has the DNA TGTGCCAGCAGCCCCGGGGACAGGGGGTCGATTGAAAAACTGTTTTTT.

This clonotype showed up many times. The rearrangement joins TRBV6-2 or TRBV6-3 to TRBJ1-5; D not resolved. The ends were cut back, 8 bases at V and 4 bases at J, with 3 bases in the middle. CDR1 is MNHEY and CDR2 is SVGEGT in the germline V gene. The CDR3 contains 10 residues. The CDR3 is CASGNQPQHF. For the CDR3, the DNA is TGTGCCAGCGGGAATCAGCCCCAGCATTTT.

The rearrangement joins TRBV20-1 to TRBJ1-1, with 12 bases matching TRBD1. CDR1 DFQATT and CDR2 SNEGSKA come from the germline V gene (reference sequence). Trimming cost V 6 bases and J 7 bases; bases outside gene matches: 9. CDR3 length equals 14 residues. The CDR3: CSAGTGGYNGEAFF. In DNA, the CDR3 is TGCAGTGCGGGGACAGGGGGCTATAATGGTGAAGCTTTCTTT.

As to this clonotype: A much larger clone sits a single nucleotide away, making a read error possible. The V gene is TRBV2, the J gene TRBJ2-2, with D unclear. V gave up 10 bases and J gave up 4 bases, with 10 bases separating them. This CDR3 is built from 12 residues. CDR1 and CDR2 (germline): SNHLY, FYNNEI. The CDR3 DNA is TGTGCCAACAACAAGGCCACCGGGGAGCTGTTTTTT. This codes for CANNKATGELFF.

This clonotype was counted many times. V and J are TRBV6-5 and TRBJ2-7; a possible D gene is TRBD1 (6 bases). From germline, CDR1 is MNHEY and CDR2 SVGAGI. The ends were cut back, 4 bases at V and 0 bases at J, with 10 bases in the middle. The CDR3 has 14 amino acids. The CDR3 sequence: CASSSRDTSYEQYV. CDR3 nucleotides: TGTGCCAGCAGTTCCCGGGACACCTCCTACGAGCAGTACGTC.

The chain uses TRBV20-1 and TRBJ1-1; D ambiguous. The V gene's germline CDR1 is DFQATT and CDR2 SNEGSKA (reference sequence). The ends were cut back, 6 bases at V and 1 base at J, with 15 bases in the middle. CDR3 size: 14 residues. CDR3 protein: CSALDGGRNTEAFF. Written as DNA, the CDR3 is TGCAGTGCCCTCGACGGAGGCAGGAACACTGAAGCTTTCTTT.

This clonotype was observed many times. The chain couples TRBV2 to TRBJ2-3, with D maybe TRBD2 (5 bases). This CDR3 spans 16 amino acids. V dropped 3 bases and J dropped 6 bases, with 19 bases sitting between them. From germline, CDR1 is SNHLY and CDR2 FYNNEI. The CDR3 is CASSEQSLGRGDTQYF. The CDR3 bases are TGTGCCAGCAGTGAGCAGAGCCTGGGGAGAGGGGATACGCAGTATTTT.

The rearrangement joins TRBV20-1 to TRBJ1-2, with D maybe TRBD1 (6 bases). Germline lookup yields CDR1 DFQATT and CDR2 SNEGSKA (reference sequence). V was shortened by 0 bases and J by 3 bases, with 14 bases between the two germline ends. The CDR3 is 15 residues long. The CDR3 bases are TGCAGTGCTAGAGATCCCGGAGAGGGGGACTATGGCTACACCTTC. Encoded protein: CSARDPGEGDYGYTF.

This clonotype was seen at least ten times. The chain carries TRBV29-1 and TRBJ2-7, with 9 bases aligning to TRBD2. The germline gives CDR1 SQVTM, CDR2 ANQGSEA. The CDR3 sequence is 15 residues long. The ends lost 6 bases at V and 6 bases at J; junction bases unmatched: 15. The CDR3 nucleotides read TGCAGCGTCGAGGGTTTAGGGCTAGCGGGGAGCGAGCAGTACTTC. Translation: CSVEGLGLAGSEQYF.

This clonotype was counted many times. The chain has TRBV19 and TRBJ2-4, with TRBD1 as a possible D gene (6 bases). This CDR3 is 13 amino acids long. Trimming stripped 9 bases from V and 2 bases from J, with 11 bases between. Germline assignment: CDR1 LNHDA and CDR2 SQIVND (reference sequence). CDR3: CASTTGSKNIQYF. As DNA, the CDR3 is TGTGCCAGCACCACAGGGTCCAAAAACATTCAGTACTTC.

This clonotype was seen only once. A much larger clone lies a single base off, so this may be a read error. CDR3 nucleotide sequence: TGTGCCAGCTGCCCCTTTGGCGGGGATCTGCAGTTCTTC. Its translation: CASCPFGGDLQFF. The chain is built from TRBV9 and TRBJ2-1, with TRBD2 as a possible D gene (6 bases). Trimming stripped 7 bases from V and 12 bases from J, with 20 bases between. This CDR3 region has 13 residues. Germline values: CDR1 SGDLS, CDR2 YYNGEE.

Many counts were recorded for this clonotype. The V gene is TRBV7-2, the J gene TRBJ2-3, with 9 bases aligning to TRBD2. The CDR3 totals 16 residues. CDR1 and CDR2 (germline): SGHTA, FQGNSA. V was pared by 2 bases and J by 1 base, with 4 bases of the junction left unmatched. DNA for the CDR3: TGTGCCAGCAGCTTACGCGGGGGGGCGGGCACAGATACGCAGTATTTT. Protein sequence: CASSLRGGAGTDTQYF.

This clonotype was recorded at least ten times. The junction does not match germline at one end; this may be a read error. J is TRBJ2-3 and V is TRBV4-1; TRBD2 matches at 7 bases. The CDR3 is 19 amino acids. Germline V gives CDR1 MGHRA, CDR2 YSYEKL. The CDR3 sequence is CASSQEASTSDPSRDTQYF. The CDR3 DNA reads TGCGCCAGCAGCCAAGAAGCCAGCACTAGCGACCCGAGCAGAGATACGCAGTATTTT.

This clonotype was counted many times. The J gene is TRBJ1-2, the V gene TRBV12-3 or TRBV12-4, with D tentatively TRBD1 (6 bases). The CDR3 is 13 amino acids. Trimming took 3 bases from V and 3 from J, leaving 8 bases between them. Here the CDR3 DNA reads TGTGCCAGCAGTTTCACAGGGCACTATGGCTACACCTTC. Protein: CASSFTGHYGYTF.

This clonotype was seen repeatedly, ten times or more. The rearrangement links TRBV20-1 to TRBJ2-2; no clear D. The ends were cut back, 8 bases at V and 0 bases at J, with 13 bases in the middle. CDR1 is DFQATT, CDR2 SNEGSKA, per germline (reference sequence). This CDR3 has 14 residues. CDR3 amino acids: CSTGRQTNTGELFF. CDR3 nucleotide sequence: TGCAGTACGGGCCGGCAGACGAACACCGGGGAGCTGTTTTTT.

At least ten counts were recorded for this clonotype. For the CDR3, the DNA is TGTGCCAGCAGTTACACAGATCTCTATGGCTACACCTTC. As protein: CASSYTDLYGYTF. The gene calls are TRBV6-2 or TRBV6-3 and TRBJ1-2; no clear D. Per germline, CDR1 MNHEY and CDR2 SVGEGT. CDR3 length: 13 amino acids. The ends were cut back, 2 bases at V and 4 bases at J, with 8 bases in the middle.

The chain couples TRBV5-1 to TRBJ1-1; 9 bases map to TRBD1. Trimming cost V 3 bases and J 3 bases; bases outside gene matches: 6. Germline-derived CDR1 and CDR2 are SGHRS and YFSETQ. This CDR3 spans 15 amino acids. CDR3 loop: CASSSAGTGYTEAFF. The CDR3 coding sequence is TGCGCCAGCAGCTCAGCCGGGACAGGGTACACTGAAGCTTTCTTT.

This clonotype was seen many times. The chain has TRBV11-3 and TRBJ2-5; TRBD1 matches at 7 bases. With V trimmed by 5 bases and J by 0 bases, 6 bases remained unmatched. CDR3 length equals 15 residues. CDR1 SGHNT and CDR2 YENEEA come from the germline V gene. CDR3 in amino acids: CASSLGTGDQETQYF. Written as DNA, the CDR3 is TGTGCCAGCAGCCTAGGAACAGGGGACCAAGAGACCCAGTACTTC.

This clonotype has ten or more counts. J is TRBJ1-5 and V is TRBV29-1, with a tentative D call TRBD1 (5 bases). Trimming shortened V by 4 bases and J by 2 bases, and 9 bases separated the two germline ends. The germline V gene has CDR1 SQVTM and CDR2 ANQGSEA. The CDR3 covers 13 residues. Here the CDR3 DNA reads TGCAGCGTTGGAAGGGGCGGCAATCAGCCCCAGCATTTT. Protein sequence: CSVGRGGNQPQHF.

The chain uses TRBV6-2 or TRBV6-3 and TRBJ2-5; 7 bases map to TRBD1. After removal of 6 bases from V and 4 bases from J, the junction contained 8 bases not matched to a gene. The germline V gene has CDR1 MNHEY and CDR2 SVGEGT. The CDR3 runs 14 residues. CDR3 in DNA: TGTGCCAGCAGCAGCGGACAGGCAGGAGAGACCCAGTACTTC. This gives the protein CASSSGQAGETQYF.

This clonotype was seen only a few times. The chain uses TRBV2 and TRBJ2-5; the D gene is possibly TRBD2 (5 bases). V lost 3 bases, J lost 5 bases, and 19 bases lay in between. The CDR3 extends over 16 amino acids. CDR1 SNHLY and CDR2 FYNNEI come from the germline V gene. Written as DNA, the CDR3 is TGTGCCAGCAGTGAGCGTTCAGCGCCACCGGGGGAGACCCAGTACTTC. Its translation is CASSERSAPPGETQYF.

The sample holds many counts of this clonotype. The J gene is TRBJ2-5, the V gene TRBV7-8, with 12 bases matching TRBD1. CDR1 and CDR2 (germline): SGHVS, FQNEAQ. V lost 3 bases to trimming and J lost 5 bases; unmatched junction nucleotides: 7. The CDR3 totals 16 residues. The CDR3 loop reads CASSFIGTGGRETQYF. The CDR3 nucleotides read TGTGCCAGCAGCTTTATCGGGACAGGGGGCCGGGAGACCCAGTACTTC.

The chain employs TRBV2 and TRBJ2-5; possible D gene TRBD1, 6 bases. Germline V gene sequence: CDR1 SNHLY, CDR2 FYNNEI. V shed 6 bases and J shed 7 bases, with 12 bases lying between them. The CDR3 loop spans 12 amino acids. CDR3 bases: TGTGCCAGCAGCTCAGGGGTACGGACCCAGTACTTC. Translation: CASSSGVRTQYF.

This clonotype was observed many times. V is TRBV7-2 and J is TRBJ2-1; D gene uncertain. V was shortened by 7 bases and J by 7 bases, with 14 bases between the two germline ends. Germline V gives CDR1 SGHTA, CDR2 FQGNSA. The CDR3 loop spans 13 amino acids. The DNA of the CDR3 is TGTGCCAGCACCAACGTGGCGCGGAATGAGCAGTTCTTC. It translates to CASTNVARNEQFF.

This clonotype was detected many times. The rearrangement joins TRBV2 to TRBJ2-2, with a tentative D call TRBD2 (6 bases). This CDR3 is built from 13 residues. With 2 bases removed from V and 6 bases from J, the gap between germline ends came to 7 bases. Germline values: CDR1 SNHLY, CDR2 FYNNEI. The CDR3 spells CASSERGSGELFF. The DNA of the CDR3 is TGTGCCAGCAGTGAACGGGGGTCCGGGGAGCTGTTTTTT.

At least ten counts were recorded for this clonotype. The J gene is TRBJ2-7, the V gene TRBV28; D remains unclear. Germline V gene data show CDR1 as MDHEN and CDR2 as SYDVKM. The V end lost 5 bases, the J end lost 1 base, and 12 bases lay between the germline ends. The CDR3 consists of 14 residues. The CDR3 loop is CASSTPKGSYEQYV. DNA for the CDR3: TGTGCCAGCAGTACACCGAAGGGATCCTACGAGCAGTACGTC.

This clonotype was seen only a few times. The chain's CDR3 is CSASRDGSTNEKLFF. CDR3 DNA: TGCAGTGCTAGTCGGGACGGCTCAACTAATGAAAAACTGTTTTTT. The chain links TRBV20-1 to TRBJ1-4; tentatively, D is TRBD1 (5 bases). Germline assignment: CDR1 DFQATT and CDR2 SNEGSKA (reference sequence). Trimming left V 3 bases short and J 0 bases short, with 11 bases between. CDR3 length: 15 amino acids.

This clonotype was detected ten times or more. V usage is TRBV7-6 and J usage is TRBJ2-5; D perhaps matches TRBD1 (6 bases). Germline V gene data show CDR1 as SGHVS and CDR2 as FNYEAQ. The CDR3 runs to 13 residues. V lost 1 base and J lost 6, with 9 bases in between. The CDR3 sequence: CASSLETGKTQYF. In nucleotides, the CDR3 is TGTGCCAGCAGCTTAGAAACAGGGAAGACCCAGTACTTC.